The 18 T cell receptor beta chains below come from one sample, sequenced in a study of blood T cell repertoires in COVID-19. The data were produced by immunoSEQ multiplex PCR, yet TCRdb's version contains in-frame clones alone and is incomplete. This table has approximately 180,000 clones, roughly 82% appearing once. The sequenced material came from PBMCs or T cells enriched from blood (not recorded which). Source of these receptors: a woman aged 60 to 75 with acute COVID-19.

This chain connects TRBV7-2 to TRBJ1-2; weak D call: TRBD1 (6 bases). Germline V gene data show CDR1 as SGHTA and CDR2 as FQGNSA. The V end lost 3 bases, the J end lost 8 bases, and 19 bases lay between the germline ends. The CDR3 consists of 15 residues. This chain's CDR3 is CASSLPQGFKGGYTF. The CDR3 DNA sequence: TGTGCCAGCAGCTTGCCCCAGGGGTTCAAAGGAGGCTACACCTTC.

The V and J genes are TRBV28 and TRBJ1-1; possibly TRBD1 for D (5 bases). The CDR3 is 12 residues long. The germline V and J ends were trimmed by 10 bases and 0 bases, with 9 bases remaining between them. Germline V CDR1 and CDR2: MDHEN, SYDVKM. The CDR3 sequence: CAIDRLNTEAFF. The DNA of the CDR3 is TGTGCCATCGACAGATTGAACACTGAAGCTTTCTTT.

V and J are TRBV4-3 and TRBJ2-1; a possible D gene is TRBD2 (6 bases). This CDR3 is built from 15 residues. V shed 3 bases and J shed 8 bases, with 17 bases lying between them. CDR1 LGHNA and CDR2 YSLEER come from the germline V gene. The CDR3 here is CASSQPGLSGHEQFF. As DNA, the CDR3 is TGCGCCAGCAGCCAGCCGGGACTTTCTGGGCATGAGCAGTTCTTC.

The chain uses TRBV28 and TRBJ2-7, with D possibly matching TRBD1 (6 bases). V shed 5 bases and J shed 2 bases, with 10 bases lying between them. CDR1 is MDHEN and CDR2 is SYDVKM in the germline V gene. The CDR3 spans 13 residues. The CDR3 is CASSPGQTYEQYV. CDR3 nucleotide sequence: TGTGCCAGCAGTCCCGGACAGACCTACGAGCAGTACGTC.

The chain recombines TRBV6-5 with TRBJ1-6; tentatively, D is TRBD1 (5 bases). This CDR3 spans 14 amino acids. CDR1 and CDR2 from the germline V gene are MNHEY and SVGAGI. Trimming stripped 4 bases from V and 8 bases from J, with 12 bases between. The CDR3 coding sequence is TGTGCCAGCAGTTCGGACATAACCTATTCACCCCTCCACTTT. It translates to CASSSDITYSPLHF.

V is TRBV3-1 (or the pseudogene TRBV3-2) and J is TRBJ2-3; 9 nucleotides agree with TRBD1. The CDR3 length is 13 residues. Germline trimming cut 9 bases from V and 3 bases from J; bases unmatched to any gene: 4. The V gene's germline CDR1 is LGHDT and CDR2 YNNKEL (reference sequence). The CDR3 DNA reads TGTGCCAGTGTACAGGGGGCGACAGATACGCAGTATTTT. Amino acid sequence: CASVQGATDTQYF.

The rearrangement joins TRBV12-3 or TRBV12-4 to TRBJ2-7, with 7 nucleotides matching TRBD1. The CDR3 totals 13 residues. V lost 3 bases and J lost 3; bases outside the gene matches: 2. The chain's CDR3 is CASSFSGGYEQYF. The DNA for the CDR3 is TGTGCCAGCAGTTTTTCAGGGGGCTACGAGCAGTACTTC.

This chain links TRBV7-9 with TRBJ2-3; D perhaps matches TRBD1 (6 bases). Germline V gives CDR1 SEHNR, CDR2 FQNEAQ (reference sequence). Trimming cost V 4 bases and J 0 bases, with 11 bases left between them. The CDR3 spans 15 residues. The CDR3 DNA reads TGTGCCAGCAGCTACAGGGTTCGGAGCACAGATACGCAGTATTTT. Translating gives CASSYRVRSTDTQYF.

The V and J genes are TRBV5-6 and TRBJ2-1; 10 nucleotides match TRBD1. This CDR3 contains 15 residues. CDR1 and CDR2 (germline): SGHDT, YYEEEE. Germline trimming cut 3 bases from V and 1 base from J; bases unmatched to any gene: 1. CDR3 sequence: CASSWGQGSYNEQFF. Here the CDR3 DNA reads TGTGCCAGCAGCTGGGGACAGGGGTCCTACAATGAGCAGTTCTTC.

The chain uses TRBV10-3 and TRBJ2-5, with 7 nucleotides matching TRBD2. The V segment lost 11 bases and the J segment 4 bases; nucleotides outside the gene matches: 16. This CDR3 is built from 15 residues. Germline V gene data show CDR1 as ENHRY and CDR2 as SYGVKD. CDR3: CAATGLVGNRETQYF. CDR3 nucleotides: TGTGCCGCCACTGGACTAGTGGGCAATCGAGAGACCCAGTACTTC.

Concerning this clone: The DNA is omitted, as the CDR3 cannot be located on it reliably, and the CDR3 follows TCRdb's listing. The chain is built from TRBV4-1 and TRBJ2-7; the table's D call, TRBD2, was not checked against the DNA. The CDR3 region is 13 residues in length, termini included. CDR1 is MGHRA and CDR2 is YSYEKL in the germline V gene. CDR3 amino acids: CASSQDPLWEQYV.

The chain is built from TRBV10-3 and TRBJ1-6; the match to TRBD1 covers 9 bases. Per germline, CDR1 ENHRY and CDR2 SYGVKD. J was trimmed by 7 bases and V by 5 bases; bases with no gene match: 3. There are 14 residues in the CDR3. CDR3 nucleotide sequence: TGTGCCATCAGTTCGGGACAGGGAAATTCACCCCTCCACTTT. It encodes CAISSGQGNSPLHF.

As DNA, the CDR3 is TGTGCCAGCAGTGAGGTATCAGGGGGATGGCAGCCCCAGCATTTT. Protein sequence: CASSEVSGGWQPQHF. The rearrangement uses TRBV2 and TRBJ1-5; 7 nucleotides match TRBD1. Germline loops: CDR1 SNHLY, CDR2 FYNNEI. V was pared by 3 bases and J by 7 bases, with 9 bases of the junction left unmatched. The CDR3 is 15 amino acids.

The CDR3 protein is CASSIVEGRTEAFF. CDR3 sequence (DNA): TGTGCCAGTAGTATAGTCGAGGGTCGGACTGAAGCTTTCTTT. The chain joins TRBV19 to TRBJ1-1; D gene unclear. Germline V gene sequence: CDR1 LNHDA, CDR2 SQIVND (reference sequence). There are 14 residues in the CDR3. V was shortened by 1 base and J by 5 bases, with 11 bases between the two germline ends.

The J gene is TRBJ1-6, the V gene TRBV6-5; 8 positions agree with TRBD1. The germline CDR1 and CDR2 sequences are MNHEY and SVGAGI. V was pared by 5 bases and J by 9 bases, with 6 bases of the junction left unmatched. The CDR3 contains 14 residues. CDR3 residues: CASSLRQGRSPLHF. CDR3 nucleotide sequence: TGTGCCAGCAGTCTCCGACAGGGGCGTTCACCCCTCCACTTT.

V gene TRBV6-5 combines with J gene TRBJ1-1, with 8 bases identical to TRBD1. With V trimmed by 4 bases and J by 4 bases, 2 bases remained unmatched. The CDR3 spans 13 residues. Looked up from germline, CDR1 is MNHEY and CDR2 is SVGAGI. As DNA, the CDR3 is TGTGCCAGCAGTTTCGACAGGGGCACTGAAGCTTTCTTT. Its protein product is CASSFDRGTEAFF.

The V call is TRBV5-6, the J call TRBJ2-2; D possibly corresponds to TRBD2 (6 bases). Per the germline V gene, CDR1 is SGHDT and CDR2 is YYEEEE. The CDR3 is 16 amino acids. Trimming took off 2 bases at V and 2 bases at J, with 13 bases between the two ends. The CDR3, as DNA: TGTGCCAGCAGCTTTCATTCGGCGGGAAACACCGGGGAGCTGTTTTTT. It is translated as CASSFHSAGNTGELFF.

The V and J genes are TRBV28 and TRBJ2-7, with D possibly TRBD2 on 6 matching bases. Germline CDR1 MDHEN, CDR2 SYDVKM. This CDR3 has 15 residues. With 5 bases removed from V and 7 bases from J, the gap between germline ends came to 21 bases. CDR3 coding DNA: TGTGCCAGCAGTATAACCGGGACTGCACTACGAGAGCAGTACTTC. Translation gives CASSITGTALREQYF. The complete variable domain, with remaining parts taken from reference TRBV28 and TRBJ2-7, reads DVKVTQSSRYLVKRTGEKVFLECVQDMDHENMFWYRQDPGLGLRLIYFSYDVKMKEKGDIPEGYSVSREKKERFSLILESASTNQTSMYLCASSITGTALREQYFGPGTRLTVT.